This T cell receptor beta chain was observed in a study of cytomegalovirus exposure and HLA in healthy donors. General observations from the study: The study found most TCR sequences rare, yet found some public TCRs in many donors. Earlier analysis found most TCR beta V segments productive about 87% or about 30% of the time.

Germline values: CDR1 MNHEY, CDR2 SMNVEV (reference sequence). The CDR3 is 14 amino acids. Trimming removed 3 bases at V and 6 bases at J, with 15 bases between. This clone has just a few counts. Its specificity is not known. The PCR was carried out with 60 Vbeta primers and 13 Jbeta primers. Sequenced by immunoSEQ multiplex PCR; TCRdb stores in-frame clones only, minus some. The table shows under 200,000 clones, with about 80% occurring only once. Sequencing was done on a sample of PBMCs. This clonotype originated in a man aged 18 to 30 in good health and CMV-seropositive. The rearrangement uses TRBV27 and TRBJ2-7, with D perhaps matching TRBD1 (5 bases). The CDR3 here is CASSFRKNQGEQYF. In DNA, the CDR3 is TGTGCCAGCAGTTTTCGGAAGAACCAGGGCGAGCAGTACTTC.